This entry is about one T cell receptor beta chain. This sample stems from a study of CD8 T cells in Susac syndrome. V gave up 0 bases and J gave up 5 bases, with 8 bases separating them. Germline-derived CDR1 and CDR2 are LGHNA and YSLEER. This CDR3 region has 15 residues. The authors reverse transcribed roughly 0.5 to 1 ug RNA with random hexamers. From the immunoSEQ multiplex PCR reads, TCRdb called clonotypes with MiXCR, one entry per CDR3 protein. The table records 200,000 to 250,000 distinct CDR3 sequences, about 95% of them present only once. TCR beta sequences were obtained from blood CD8+ and CD4+ T cells. It was negative isolation that provided the CD8+ and CD4+ T cells, whereas TEMRA cells were enriched by FACS.

The material sequenced was CD4+ T cells from PBMCs. The receptor's source is a human donor with Susac syndrome. The chain has TRBV4-3 and TRBJ1-6; D remains ambiguous. CDR3 DNA sequence: TGCGCCAGCAGCCAAGAATTGGACCATAATTCACCCCTCCACTTT. Translated, it gives CASSQELDHNSPLHF.